Listed below are T cell receptor beta chains from one sample, sequenced in a study of cytomegalovirus exposure and HLA in healthy donors. Here immunoSEQ multiplex PCR was the method, and the copy in TCRdb shows in-frame clones only, minus some. The top ten clones hold over 5% of a sample with around 100,000 clones, 65% to 80% of them seen once. Sequencing used PBMCs. These receptors were obtained from a female donor in good health and CMV-seropositive. Each CDR3 is given with its conserved first and last residue. The order of the fields is clone size, J gene, D gene, V gene, CDR3 DNA, CDR3 protein. D genes are given only for firm matches. Clone sizes are given selectively: once, few, many, or a class where the clone is expanded.

>-|TRBJ1-2|-|TRBV30
TGTGCCTGGAGGGTGGACTCAGCTAACTATGGCTACACCTTC
CAWRVDSANYGYTF
>-|TRBJ2-5|TRBD1|TRBV9
TGTGCCAGCAGCGTAGGGACAGGGGTCCAAGAGACCCAGTACTTC
CASSVGTGVQETQYF
>-|TRBJ2-1|TRBD2|TRBV28
TGTGCCAGCAGCTTGGGACTAGCGCACTACAATGAGCAGTTCTTC
CASSLGLAHYNEQFF
>few|TRBJ1-1|-|TRBV7-3
TGTGCCAGCAGCCCAGACAGTCAGAACACTGAAGCTTTCTTT
CASSPDSQNTEAFF
>once|TRBJ1-4|TRBD1|TRBV2
TGTGCCAGCAGTGAATCCGTCTTTAGACAGGGCGGTGGCGCTGATGAAAAACTGTTTTTT
CASSESVFRQGGGADEKLFF
>-|TRBJ1-4|-|TRBV6-5
TGTGCCAGCAAAATCGGGGGGACTAATGAAAAACTGTTTTTT
CASKIGGTNEKLFF
>-|TRBJ1-4|TRBD1|TRBV30
TGTGCCTGGAGGGGACAGGTCCTCGAAAAACTGTTTTTT
CAWRGQVLEKLFF
>-|TRBJ2-1|TRBD2|TRBV2
TGTGCCAGCATTTCTGCGGGAGGAGTTAAGAATGAGCAGTTCTTC
CASISAGGVKNEQFF
>-|TRBJ1-5|TRBD1|TRBV2
TGTGCCAGCAGTGGGACAGGGGGCAATCAGCCCCAGCATTTT
CASSGTGGNQPQHF
>-|TRBJ2-2|TRBD1|TRBV29-1
TGCAGCGTGCTAAGGACAGGAACGAACACCGGGGAGCTGTTTTTT
CSVLRTGTNTGELFF
>-|TRBJ2-4|TRBD2|TRBV14
TGTGCCAGCAGCCAGGAGCGGGAGTATTGGGTTCGGGCCAAAAACATTCAGTACTTC
CASSQEREYWVRAKNIQYF
>-|TRBJ1-1|-|TRBV6-5
TGTGCCAGCAGCCCCGAGCCCTTTCGGGGCACTGAAGCTTTCTTT
CASSPEPFRGTEAFF
>-|TRBJ1-1|TRBD1|TRBV5-4
TGTGCCATAAGGACAGGGGGCGCGGTTAGTGACACTGAAGCTTTCTTT
CAIRTGGAVSDTEAFF
>-|TRBJ2-1|TRBD2|TRBV18
TGTGCCAGCTCCCCCGGCGGACTAGCGATGAGCTCCTACAATGAGCAGTTCTTC
CASSPGGLAMSSYNEQFF
>few|TRBJ1-2|-|TRBV2
TGTGCCAGCAGTGACCAGGGAATCTATGGCTACACCTTC
CASSDQGIYGYTF
>-|TRBJ2-3|-|TRBV28
TGTGCCAGCAGTGAGCGCACAGATACGCAGTATTTT
CASSERTDTQYF
>-|TRBJ2-7|TRBD1|TRBV28
TGTGCCAGCAGCTCTGAAGGGACAGGGGGCTCCGAGCAGTACTTC
CASSSEGTGGSEQYF
>-|TRBJ2-2|TRBD2|TRBV4-3
TGCGCCAGCAGCCAAGATCTTAAGCTAGCGGGGGGCCGGGGCGGGGAGCTGTTTTTT
CASSQDLKLAGGRGGELFF
>-|TRBJ2-3|-|TRBV27
TGTGCCAGCAGTCTCTTAGTTCTCGGCACAGATACGCAGTATTTT
CASSLLVLGTDTQYF
>once|TRBJ1-5|TRBD1|TRBV2
TGTGCCAGCAGCGGGGACAGGGGTACGAATCAGCCCCAGCATTTT
CASSGDRGTNQPQHF
>once|TRBJ2-1|TRBD2|TRBV18
TGTGCCAGCTCACCATCGGCTAGCGGGAGGGACAATGAGCAGTTCTTC
CASSPSASGRDNEQFF
>-|TRBJ2-5|TRBD2|TRBV5-1
TGCGCCAGCAGCTTCGGAGCGGGAGCAGAGACCCAGTACTTC
CASSFGAGAETQYF
>-|TRBJ1-1|TRBD1|TRBV7-3
TGTGCCAGCAGCTTACCTGACAGGGGGCTGAGAATGAACACTGAAGCTTTCTTT
CASSLPDRGLRMNTEAFF
>-|TRBJ2-7|TRBD2|TRBV7-2
TGTGCCAGCAGGACTAGCGGAAACTCCTACGAGCAGTACTTC
CASRTSGNSYEQYF
>-|TRBJ2-2|-|TRBV6-6
TGTGCCAGCAGTTACCCGGAGCACACCGGGGAGCTGTTTTTT
CASSYPEHTGELFF
>-|TRBJ2-2|TRBD2|TRBV2
TGTGCCAGCAGTACGGGACTAGCTGCCGCTAACACCGGGGAGCTGTTTTTT
CASSTGLAAANTGELFF
>once|TRBJ1-2|-|TRBV12-5
TGTGCTAGTGGTTTGGACCTGGCCGGGAGGTACTATGGCTACACCTTC
CASGLDLAGRYYGYTF
>once|TRBJ2-1|-|TRBV5-1
TGCGCCAGCAGCCCCATAGAATTATTAGAGGGGGGGAGGGCTTACAATGAGCAGTTCTTC
CASSPIELLEGGRAYNEQFF
>-|TRBJ1-2|-|TRBV5-1
TGCGCCAGCAGCTTAACAGCCACCGGGGGCTATGGCTACACCTTC
CASSLTATGGYGYTF
>-|TRBJ2-7|-|TRBV5-1
TGCGCCAGCAGCTTCGCCTACGAGCAGTACTTC
CASSFAYEQYF
>once|TRBJ2-7|TRBD1|TRBV28
TGTGCCAGCCGTCCGGGGACAGGGCTGCAACTCTCCTACGAGCAGTACTTC
CASRPGTGLQLSYEQYF
>-|TRBJ1-1|-|TRBV14
TGTGCCAGCAGCCAGTGGAGGGATGAAGCTTTCTTT
CASSQWRDEAFF